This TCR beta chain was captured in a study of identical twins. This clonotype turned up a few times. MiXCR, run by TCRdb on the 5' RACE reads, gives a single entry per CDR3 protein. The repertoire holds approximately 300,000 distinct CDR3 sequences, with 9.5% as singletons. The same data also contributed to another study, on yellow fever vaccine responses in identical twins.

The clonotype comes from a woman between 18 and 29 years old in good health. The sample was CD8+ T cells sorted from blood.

The CDR3 sequence: CSAYHTNTEAFF. CDR3 sequence (DNA): TGCAGTGCCTACCATACGAACACTGAAGCTTTCTTT. The V call is TRBV20-1, the J call TRBJ1-1; D remains ambiguous. Trimming took off 6 bases at V and 1 base at J, with 9 bases between the two ends. The CDR3 spans 12 residues. From germline, CDR1 is DFQATT and CDR2 SNEGSKA (reference sequence).